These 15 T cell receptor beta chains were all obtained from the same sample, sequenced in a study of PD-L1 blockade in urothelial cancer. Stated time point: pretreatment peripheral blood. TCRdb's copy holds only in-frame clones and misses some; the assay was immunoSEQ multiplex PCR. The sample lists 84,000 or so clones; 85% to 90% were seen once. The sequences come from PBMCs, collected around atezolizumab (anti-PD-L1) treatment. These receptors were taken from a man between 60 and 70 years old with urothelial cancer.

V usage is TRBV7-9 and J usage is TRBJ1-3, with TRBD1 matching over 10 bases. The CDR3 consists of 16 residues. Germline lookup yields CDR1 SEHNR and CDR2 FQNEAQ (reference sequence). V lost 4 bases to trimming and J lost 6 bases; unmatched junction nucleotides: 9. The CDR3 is CASSSTGTGVANTIYF. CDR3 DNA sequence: TGTGCCAGCAGCTCTACCGGGACAGGGGTGGCAAACACCATATATTTT.

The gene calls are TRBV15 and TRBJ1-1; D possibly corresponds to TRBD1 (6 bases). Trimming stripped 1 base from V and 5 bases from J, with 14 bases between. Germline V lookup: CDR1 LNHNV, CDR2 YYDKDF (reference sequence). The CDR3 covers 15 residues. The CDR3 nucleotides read TGTGCCACCAGCAGAGTGGGGGGGCGTTTGACTGAAGCTTTCTTT. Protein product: CATSRVGGRLTEAFF.

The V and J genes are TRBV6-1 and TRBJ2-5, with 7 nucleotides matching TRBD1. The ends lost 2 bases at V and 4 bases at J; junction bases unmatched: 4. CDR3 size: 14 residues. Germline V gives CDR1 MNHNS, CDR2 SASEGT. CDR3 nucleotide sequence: TGTGCCAGCAGTGAACTAAGGACAGGAGAGACCCAGTACTTC. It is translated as CASSELRTGETQYF.

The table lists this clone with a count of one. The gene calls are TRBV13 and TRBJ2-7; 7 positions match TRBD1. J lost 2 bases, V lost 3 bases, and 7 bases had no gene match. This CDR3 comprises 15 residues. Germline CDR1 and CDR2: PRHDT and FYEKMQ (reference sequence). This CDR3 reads CASSLYETGPYEQYF. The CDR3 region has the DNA TGTGCCAGCAGCTTGTACGAGACAGGGCCCTACGAGCAGTACTTC.

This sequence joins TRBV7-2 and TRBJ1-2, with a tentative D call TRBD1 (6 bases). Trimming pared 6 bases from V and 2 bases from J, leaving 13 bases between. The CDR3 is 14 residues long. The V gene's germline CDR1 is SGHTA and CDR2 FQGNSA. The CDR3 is CASRYRTANYGYTF. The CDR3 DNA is TGTGCCAGCAGATACCGGACAGCCAACTATGGCTACACCTTC.

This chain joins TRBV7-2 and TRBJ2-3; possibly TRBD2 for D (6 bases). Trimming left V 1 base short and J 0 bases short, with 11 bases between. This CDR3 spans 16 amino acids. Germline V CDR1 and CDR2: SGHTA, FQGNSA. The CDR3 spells CASSLVGGISTDTQYF. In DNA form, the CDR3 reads TGTGCCAGCAGCTTAGTGGGCGGGATTAGCACAGATACGCAGTATTTT.

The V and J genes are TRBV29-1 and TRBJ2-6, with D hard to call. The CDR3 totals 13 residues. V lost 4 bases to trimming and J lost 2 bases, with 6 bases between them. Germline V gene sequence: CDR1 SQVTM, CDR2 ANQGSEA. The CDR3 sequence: CSVAGAGANVLTF. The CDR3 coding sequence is TGCAGCGTTGCTGGAGCTGGGGCCAACGTCCTGACTTTC.

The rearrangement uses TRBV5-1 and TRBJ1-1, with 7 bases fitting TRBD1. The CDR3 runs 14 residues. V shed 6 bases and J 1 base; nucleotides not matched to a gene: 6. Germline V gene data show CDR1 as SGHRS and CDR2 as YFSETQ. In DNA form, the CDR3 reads TGCGCCAGCAAAGGTTCAGGGGGGAACACTGAAGCTTTCTTT. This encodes CASKGSGGNTEAFF.

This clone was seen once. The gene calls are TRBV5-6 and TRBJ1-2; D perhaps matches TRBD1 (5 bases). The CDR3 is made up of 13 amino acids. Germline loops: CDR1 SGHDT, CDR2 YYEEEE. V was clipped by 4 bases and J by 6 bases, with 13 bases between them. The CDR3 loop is CASSAGPRDGYTF. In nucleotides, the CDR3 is TGTGCCAGCAGCGCGGGACCGCGGGATGGCTACACCTTC.

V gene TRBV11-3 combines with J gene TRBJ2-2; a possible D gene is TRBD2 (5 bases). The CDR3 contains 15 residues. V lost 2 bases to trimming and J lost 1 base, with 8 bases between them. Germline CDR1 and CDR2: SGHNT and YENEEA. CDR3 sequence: CASSLSSGNTGELFF. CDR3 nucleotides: TGTGCCAGCAGCTTATCGAGCGGGAACACCGGGGAGCTGTTTTTT.

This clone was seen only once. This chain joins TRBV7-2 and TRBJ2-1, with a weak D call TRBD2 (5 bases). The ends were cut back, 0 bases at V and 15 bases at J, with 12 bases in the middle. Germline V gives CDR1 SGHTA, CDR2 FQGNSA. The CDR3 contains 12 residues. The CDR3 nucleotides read TGTGCCAGCAGCTTAGCGGCACTAGGCCTGTTCTTC. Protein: CASSLAALGLFF.

The CDR3 sequence: CASSLYGFQEQFF. The CDR3 bases are TGTGCCAGCAGTTTATACGGGTTTCAGGAGCAGTTCTTC. This chain uses TRBV28 with TRBJ2-1; D uncertain. This CDR3 is 13 amino acids long. With 1 base removed from V and 10 bases from J, the gap between germline ends came to 11 bases. The V gene's germline CDR1 is MDHEN and CDR2 SYDVKM.

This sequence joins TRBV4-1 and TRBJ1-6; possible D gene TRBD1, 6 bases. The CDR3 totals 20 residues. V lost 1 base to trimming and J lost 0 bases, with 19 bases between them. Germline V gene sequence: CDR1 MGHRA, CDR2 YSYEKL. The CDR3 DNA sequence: TGCGCCAGCAGCCAAGCATCCGGGACACGACATAGCTCCTATAATTCACCCCTCCACTTT. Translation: CASSQASGTRHSSYNSPLHF.

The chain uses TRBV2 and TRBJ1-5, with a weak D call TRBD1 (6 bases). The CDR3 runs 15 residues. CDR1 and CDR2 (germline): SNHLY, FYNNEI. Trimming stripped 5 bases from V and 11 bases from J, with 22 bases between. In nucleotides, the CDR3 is TGTGCCAGCAGTTCTTTGCCCCAGGGGTCAGGGACCCAGCATTTT. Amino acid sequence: CASSSLPQGSGTQHF.

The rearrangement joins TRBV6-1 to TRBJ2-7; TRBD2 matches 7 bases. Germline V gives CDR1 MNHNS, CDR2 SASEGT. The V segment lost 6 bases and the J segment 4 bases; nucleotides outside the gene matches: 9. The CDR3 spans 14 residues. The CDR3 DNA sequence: TGTGCCAGCAGACCGAGCGGGGAGTTGTACGAGCAGTACTTC. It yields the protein CASRPSGELYEQYF.